The 15 T cell receptor beta chains reported below all come from one sample, sequenced in a study of metastatic and nonmetastatic thyroid tumors. MiXCR reprocessed the PCR reads for TCRdb. The sample records fewer than 7,500 clones, around 27% being singletons. Treatment of any kind had been given to no patient before thyroid surgery. Material for sequencing was adjacent normal tissue. These receptors came from a female donor with papillary thyroid cancer or a benign thyroid nodule (not recorded which). Some clones in this sample may be carry-over from other donors' samples.

This clone has just one count. This sequence joins TRBV20-1 and TRBJ2-3; 9 positions match TRBD2. This CDR3 region has 13 residues. V dropped 8 bases and J dropped 2; count of bases not matched to a gene: 5. Germline V gene data show CDR1 as DFQATT and CDR2 as SNEGSKA (reference sequence). The CDR3 region has the DNA TGCAGTCGACTAGCGGAGAACACAGATACGCAGTATTTT. Its protein product is CSRLAENTDTQYF.

The J gene is TRBJ1-2, the V gene TRBV12-3 or TRBV12-4; possible D gene TRBD1, 6 bases. The CDR3 covers 13 residues. V was trimmed by 1 base and J by 4 bases, leaving 7 bases between them. CDR3 residues: CASSLGDTYGYTF. The CDR3 region has the DNA TGTGCCAGCAGTTTAGGGGACACCTATGGCTACACCTTC.

This clone has just a few counts. This sequence joins TRBV28 and TRBJ2-1, with TRBD2 identical over 11 bases. The CDR3 has 15 residues. The ends lost 5 bases at V and 6 bases at J; junction bases unmatched: 6. Germline V gives CDR1 MDHEN, CDR2 SYDVKM. The CDR3 here is CASSTFTSGSNEQFF. CDR3 coding DNA: TGTGCCAGCAGTACTTTTACTAGCGGGAGCAATGAGCAGTTCTTC.

J is TRBJ2-7 and V is TRBV6-1; 9 positions match TRBD1. After removal of 6 bases from V and 7 bases from J, the junction contained 10 bases not matched to a gene. CDR3 length: 14 amino acids. Germline CDR1 MNHNS, CDR2 SASEGT. The CDR3 DNA is TGTGCCAGCAGAAACACACAGGGGGCGGGGGAGCAGTACTTC. It specifies CASRNTQGAGEQYF.

This chain links TRBV20-1 with TRBJ2-7, with 10 bases matching TRBD2. The CDR3 has 13 amino acids. Trimming at V came to 2 bases and at J to 3 bases, leaving 1 base not matched to a gene. Germline CDR1 is DFQATT and CDR2 is SNEGSKA (reference sequence). The CDR3 bases are TGCAGTGCTAGATCTAGCGGGAGCTACGAGCAGTACTTC. It translates to CSARSSGSYEQYF.

V usage is TRBV27 and J usage is TRBJ2-1; 9 bases line up with TRBD1. Germline assignment: CDR1 MNHEY and CDR2 SMNVEV (reference sequence). J gave up 5 bases and V 6 bases, and 11 bases lay outside the gene matches. There are 16 residues in the CDR3. The CDR3 nucleotides read TGTGCCAGCAGACCACTCGGACAGGGGTCTGACAATGAGCAGTTCTTC. It codes for CASRPLGQGSDNEQFF.

The chain carries TRBV19 and TRBJ2-7; 10 bases map to TRBD2. The CDR3 runs 16 residues. V gave up 5 bases and J gave up 7 bases; unmatched junction bases: 14. The germline CDR1 and CDR2 sequences are LNHDA and SQIVND (reference sequence). CDR3 DNA: TGTGCCAGTAGTGCACAAACTAGCGGGGTGGGATCGGAGCAGTACTTC. It is translated as CASSAQTSGVGSEQYF.

V is TRBV30 and J is TRBJ2-2; D possibly corresponds to TRBD1 (5 bases). CDR3 length: 13 amino acids. Trimming cost V 2 bases and J 6 bases, with 10 bases left between them. The germline V gene encodes CDR1 GTSNPN and CDR2 SVGIG (reference sequence). DNA for the CDR3: TGTGCCTGGAGTAACAGGCCATCCGGGGAGCTGTTTTTT. This encodes CAWSNRPSGELFF.

This clone turned up a few times. The CDR3 bases are TGTGCCAGCAGTTTCTTACTGGATGGGTTAACCTACGAGCAGTACTTC. Its protein product is CASSFLLDGLTYEQYF. The V and J genes are TRBV28 and TRBJ2-7; D not resolved. V lost 3 bases to trimming and J lost 2 bases, with 17 bases between them. The V gene's germline CDR1 is MDHEN and CDR2 SYDVKM. The CDR3 has 16 amino acids. The variable domain in full, with the rest retrieved from reference TRBV28 and TRBJ2-7, is DVKVTQSSRYLVKRTGEKVFLECVQDMDHENMFWYRQDPGLGLRLIYFSYDVKMKEKGDIPEGYSVSREKKERFSLILESASTNQTSMYLCASSFLLDGLTYEQYFGPGTRLTVT.

The CDR3 is CASSNRRLVNTGELFF. The DNA of the CDR3 is TGTGCCAGTAGTAATCGGCGACTAGTGAACACCGGGGAGCTGTTTTTT. The rearrangement links TRBV19 to TRBJ2-2, with D possibly being TRBD2 (6 bases). This CDR3 is 16 amino acids long. Looked up from germline, CDR1 is LNHDA and CDR2 is SQIVND (reference sequence). The V end lost 4 bases, the J end lost 1 base, and 13 bases lay between the germline ends. Using reference TRBV19 and TRBJ2-2 for the parts outside the CDR3, the full variable domain is DGGITQSPKYLFRKEGQNVTLSCEQNLNHDAMYWYRQDPGQGLRLIYYSQIVNDFQKGDIAEGYSVSREKKESFPLTVTSAQKNPTAFYLCASSNRRLVNTGELFFGEGSRLTVL.

This clone was seen more than once but under ten times. The chain recombines TRBV12-3 or TRBV12-4 with TRBJ2-7, with no clear D. The CDR3 has 14 amino acids. Trimming stripped 5 bases from V and 5 bases from J, with 16 bases between. CDR3 sequence: CASSTLGVGNEQYF. The CDR3, as DNA: TGTGCCAGCAGTACCCTAGGAGTTGGGAACGAGCAGTACTTC.

This chain joins TRBV7-9 and TRBJ1-1; D unclear. CDR1 and CDR2 (germline): SEHNR, FQNEAQ (reference sequence). The CDR3 loop spans 14 amino acids. V was trimmed by 1 base and J by 1 base, leaving 7 bases between them. The CDR3: CASSLEGWNTEAFF. Here the CDR3 DNA reads TGTGCCAGCAGCTTAGAGGGTTGGAACACTGAAGCTTTCTTT. The full variable domain, in which reference TRBV7-9 and TRBJ1-1 provide the parts outside the CDR3, is DTGVSQNPRHKITKRGQNVTFRCDPISEHNRLYWYRQTLGQGPEFLTYFQNEAQLEKSRLLSDRFSAERPKGSFSTLEIQRTEQGDSAMYLCASSLEGWNTEAFFGQGTRLTVV.

This clone turned up a few times. The chain combines TRBV9 with TRBJ2-7, with TRBD2 matching over 8 bases. Trimming at V came to 1 base and at J to 2 bases, leaving 2 bases not matched to a gene. This CDR3 region has 14 residues. Germline V lookup: CDR1 SGDLS, CDR2 YYNGEE. The CDR3 is CASSVTSGTYEQYF. CDR3 nucleotide sequence: TGTGCCAGCAGCGTAACTAGCGGAACCTACGAGCAGTACTTC.

This clone was counted between two and nine times. The gene calls are TRBV19 and TRBJ2-7; 9 bases line up with TRBD1. Germline V CDR1 and CDR2: LNHDA, SQIVND (reference sequence). The J segment lost 6 bases and the V segment lost 6 bases, leaving 9 bases of the junction unmatched. The CDR3 has 14 residues. The CDR3 loop reads CASRPGQGIGEQYF. CDR3 DNA: TGTGCCAGTAGGCCGGGACAGGGAATAGGCGAGCAGTACTTC.

The rearrangement joins TRBV28 to TRBJ2-1; weak D call: TRBD2 (6 bases). Germline-derived CDR1 and CDR2 are MDHEN and SYDVKM. This CDR3 has 12 amino acids. Trimming stripped 2 bases from V and 12 bases from J, with 11 bases between. The CDR3: CASSLGGWGQFF. The CDR3, as DNA: TGTGCCAGCAGTTTAGGAGGGTGGGGGCAGTTCTTC. The entire variable domain, with the rest obtained from reference TRBV28 and TRBJ2-1, is as follows: DVKVTQSSRYLVKRTGEKVFLECVQDMDHENMFWYRQDPGLGLRLIYFSYDVKMKEKGDIPEGYSVSREKKERFSLILESASTNQTSMYLCASSLGGWGQFFGPGTRLTVL.